This is a list of T cell receptor beta chains from one sample in a study of CD8 T cells in Susac syndrome. In TCRdb, the immunoSEQ multiplex PCR reads were re-called with MiXCR into one record per CDR3 protein. The data show approximately 300,000 distinct CDR3 sequences, roughly 90% seen once. What was sequenced was CD8+ T cells from PBMCs. Receptor source: a human donor with multiple sclerosis. The CDR3 runs from the conserved cysteine through the conserved F or W. A D gene is named only where the DNA matches it firmly. Some rows mark clone size as missing; the rest say once, few, many or name a class of expanded clone.

d_call clone_size j_call v_call cdr3_aa cdr3_nt
TRBD1 - TRBJ1-5 TRBV6-2/TRBV6-3 CASTNFYLGQGLGQPQHF TGTGCCAGCACCAACTTTTATCTCGGACAGGGGTTGGGTCAGCCCCAGCATTTT
TRBD1 - TRBJ2-5 TRBV19 CATEGQFQETQYF TGTGCCACCGAGGGACAGTTCCAAGAGACCCAGTACTTC
TRBD2 once TRBJ2-7 TRBV27 CASSIQLAGGPIYEQYF TGTGCCAGCAGTATTCAACTAGCGGGAGGGCCGATCTACGAGCAGTACTTC
- - TRBJ1-1 TRBV25-1 CASSEYGGSTEAFF TGTGCCAGCAGTGAATACGGGGGGAGCACTGAAGCTTTCTTT
TRBD2 - TRBJ2-1 TRBV20-1 CSATRREGSYNEQFF TGCAGTGCTACAAGGAGGGAGGGTTCTTACAATGAGCAGTTCTTC
- - TRBJ2-1 TRBV7-7 CASSTKYIGVGEHDEQFF TGTGCTAGCAGTACTAAGTATATCGGTGTGGGTGAACACGATGAGCAGTTCTTC
- - TRBJ2-1 TRBV11-3 CASSLDWGGNEQFF TGTGCCAGCAGCTTAGATTGGGGTGGCAATGAGCAGTTCTTC
- - TRBJ2-3 TRBV7-9 CASGNPMTKSTDTQYF TGTGCCAGCGGCAACCCAATGACCAAGAGCACAGATACGCAGTATTTT
- - TRBJ2-7 TRBV27 CASSLIGGNYEQYF TGTGCCAGCAGTTTAATAGGCGGTAACTACGAGCAGTACTTC
- - TRBJ2-5 TRBV20-1 CSAREESWTEETQYF TGCAGTGCTAGGGAAGAGAGTTGGACGGAAGAGACCCAGTACTTC
TRBD1 - TRBJ2-2 TRBV3-1 CASSQDRGQARVTGELFF TGTGCCAGCAGCCAAGATAGGGGGCAGGCTCGGGTCACCGGGGAGCTGTTTTTT
- - TRBJ1-5 TRBV27 CASSFTSRGNQPQHF TGTGCCAGCAGTTTCACTTCAAGGGGCAATCAGCCCCAGCATTTT
- few TRBJ2-1 TRBV12-3/TRBV12-4 CASTPAELALNEQFF TGTGCCAGCACCCCCGCGGAACTAGCTCTCAATGAGCAGTTCTTC
- once TRBJ1-5 TRBV6-2/TRBV6-3 CASRRQLMGNQPQHF TGTGCCAGCAGGCGACAGTTAATGGGCAATCAGCCCCAGCATTTT
TRBD1 - TRBJ2-7 TRBV4-3 CASSQEGTGFDYEQYF TGCGCCAGCAGCCAAGAAGGGACAGGGTTCGATTACGAGCAGTACTTC
TRBD2 - TRBJ2-7 TRBV20-1 CSVNSGGDYEQYF TGCAGTGTTAATAGCGGGGGGGATTACGAGCAGTACTTC
TRBD2 - TRBJ2-7 TRBV6-5 CASSYLAGGPYEQYF TGTGCCAGCAGTTACTTAGCGGGAGGGCCTTACGAGCAGTACTTC
- - TRBJ2-7 TRBV9 CASSVGSRSYEQYF TGTGCCAGCAGCGTAGGGTCCAGGTCCTACGAGCAGTACTTC
- - TRBJ2-5 TRBV18 CASSPLGLAKETQYF TGTGCCAGCTCACCACTTGGTCTTGCGAAGGAGACCCAGTACTTC
TRBD1 - TRBJ2-7 TRBV9 CASSFSRDSLSYEQYF TGTGCCAGCAGCTTTAGCCGGGACAGCCTTTCCTACGAGCAGTACTTC
TRBD1 - TRBJ1-5 TRBV12-3/TRBV12-4 CASSEGQADQPQHF TGTGCCAGCAGTGAGGGACAGGCAGATCAGCCCCAGCATTTT
- - TRBJ1-1 TRBV29-1 CSVEVGWNTEAFF TGCAGCGTTGAGGTGGGTTGGAACACTGAAGCTTTCTTT